Listed below are T cell receptor beta chains from one sample, sequenced in a study of blood T cell repertoires in COVID-19. Using immunoSEQ multiplex PCR, the repertoire was profiled, and TCRdb retains in-frame clones only, with some absent. The sample records hundreds of thousands of clones, roughly 86% being singletons. Sequencing was done on a sample of PBMCs or T cells enriched from blood (not recorded which). The receptors shown here come from a woman in her late teens or twenties who had recovered from COVID-19. CDR3s include the opening cysteine and the closing phenylalanine or tryptophan. Fields, in order: D gene, J gene, V gene, clone size, CDR3 DNA, CDR3 protein. A D gene is named only where the DNA matches it firmly. Clone size appears in some rows only: once, few, many, or a class for an expanded clone.

.,TRBJ1-3,TRBV19,.,TGTGCCAGTACCCGAGGGAGCGGGGTCTCGAGCTCTGGAAACACCATATATTTT,CASTRGSGVSSSGNTIYF
.,TRBJ1-1,TRBV4-2,once,TGTGCCAGCAGCCGTAACTCCGGGGGGATTAGTGAAGCTTTCTTT,CASSRNSGGISEAFF
.,TRBJ1-1,TRBV7-3,.,TGTGCCAGCAGCACAGGTCGCAACACTGAAGCTTTCTTT,CASSTGRNTEAFF
.,TRBJ2-7,TRBV12-3/TRBV12-4,once,TGTGCCAGCAGTTCGACAGGCCCCCTCGAGCAGTACTTC,CASSSTGPLEQYF
.,TRBJ1-3,TRBV21-1,.,TGTGCCAGCAGTGGGGGGGCAGGAAACACCATATATTTT,CASSGGAGNTIYF
TRBD1,TRBJ2-7,TRBV28,.,TGTGCCAGCAACAGGGGCGGTGACTCCTCCCACTACGAGCAGTACTTC,CASNRGGDSSHYEQYF
.,TRBJ2-3,TRBV7-9,few,TGTGCCAGCAGCCCCAGGGGAATTAGCACAGATACGCAGTATTTT,CASSPRGISTDTQYF
TRBD1,TRBJ1-1,TRBV7-9,.,TGTGCCAGCAGCTCGGACAGGTACACTGAAGCTTTCTTT,CASSSDRYTEAFF
TRBD2,TRBJ2-2,TRBV7-3,.,TGTGCCGGTGGGCTAGCGGGGGGGCAGCCCTTGTTTTTT,CAGGLAGGQPLFF
.,TRBJ1-2,TRBV12-3/TRBV12-4,.,TGTGCCAGCAGTTTAGAAGGGAGCTATGGCTACACCTTC,CASSLEGSYGYTF
TRBD1,TRBJ1-2,TRBV5-6,.,TGTGCCAGCAGCATCGGGACAGGCGTCTCTGGCTACACCTTC,CASSIGTGVSGYTF
.,TRBJ2-7,TRBV4-3,.,TGCGCCAGCAGCCAAGAGCTTGGGACAGGAGGCGGGGGGCAGTACTTC,CASSQELGTGGGGQYF
.,TRBJ2-5,TRBV4-1,.,TGCGCCAGCAGCCAGACAGACTCCCGGGAGACCCAGTACTTC,CASSQTDSRETQYF
.,TRBJ2-3,TRBV7-3,once,TGTGCCAGCAGCGTTACAGGGGATACGCAGTATTTT,CASSVTGDTQYF
TRBD1,TRBJ1-3,TRBV14,.,TGTGCCAGCAGCCTGGACAGGGCCCCTAAGACAGCCTCTGGAAACACCATATATTTT,CASSLDRAPKTASGNTIYF
.,TRBJ1-5,TRBV20-1,.,TGCAGTGCTAGCTCTCAGCCCCAGCATTTT,CSASSQPQHF
.,TRBJ1-6,TRBV4-2,.,TGTGCCAGCAGCCAAGATGGACTCGTGAATTCACCCCTCCACTTT,CASSQDGLVNSPLHF
.,TRBJ1-1,TRBV9,once,TGTGCCAGCAGCCCCTGGGGGCAGGGGAACACTGAAGCTTTCTTT,CASSPWGQGNTEAFF
.,TRBJ2-3,TRBV29-1,.,TGCAGCGTTGTCCAACTAGTGCAAGATACGCAGTATTTT,CSVVQLVQDTQYF
TRBD1,TRBJ1-6,TRBV7-6,.,TGTGCCAGCAGCTCACCAGGGGGCGAATATTCACCCCTCCACTTT,CASSSPGGEYSPLHF
TRBD1,TRBJ1-5,TRBV20-1,.,TGCAGTGCTAGTAGACAGGGATCTCAGCCCCAGCATTTT,CSASRQGSQPQHF
TRBD1,TRBJ2-7,TRBV3-1/TRBV3-2,.,TGTGCCAGCAGCCAAAGTCGGGAGGGACAGGGGATAAGGGAGCAGTACTTC,CASSQSREGQGIREQYF
TRBD1,TRBJ1-1,TRBV27,.,TGTGCCAGCAGTTTATTGCAGGGGGGCACTGAAGCTTTCTTT,CASSLLQGGTEAFF
.,TRBJ1-2,TRBV19,few,TGTGCCAGTAGTATTGGGTCAGGTACAACTAACTATGGCTACACCTTC,CASSIGSGTTNYGYTF
.,TRBJ1-5,TRBV5-6,.,TGTGCCAGCAGCTGGAGGGCGGGCCACAATCAGCCCCAGCATTTT,CASSWRAGHNQPQHF
.,TRBJ1-3,TRBV20-1,.,TGCAGTGCTGGTGACAGGATCTCTGGAAACACCATATATTTT,CSAGDRISGNTIYF
.,TRBJ2-7,TRBV21-1,.,TGTGCCAGCAGCAAAGTGGGAGGAAACTACGAGCAGTACTTC,CASSKVGGNYEQYF
TRBD1,TRBJ1-1,TRBV5-1,.,TGCGCCAGCAGCTGGCTCACCGGGACAGGGAAGTTCTGGGGCACTGAAGCTTTCTTT,CASSWLTGTGKFWGTEAFF
TRBD1,TRBJ2-7,TRBV30,.,TGTGCCTGGAGTGTAGGCGGGACAGGGGCGGCCCACCAGTACTTC,CAWSVGGTGAAHQYF
.,TRBJ2-6,TRBV7-6,.,TGTGCCAGCAGCTTGGGTGCGGGACAGCTTAACTCTGGGGCCAACGTCCTGACTTTC,CASSLGAGQLNSGANVLTF
TRBD2,TRBJ2-1,TRBV4-2,.,TGTGCCAGCAGCAGCCAGCGGGGGTCCAATGAGCAGTTCTTC,CASSSQRGSNEQFF
TRBD1,TRBJ1-2,TRBV11-2,.,TGTGCCAGCAGCTTAGATTGGGGGACAGGGGAAGGCTACACCTTC,CASSLDWGTGEGYTF
.,TRBJ2-5,TRBV5-5,.,TGTGCCAGCAGCTTGGCCAGGGAAGAGACCCAGTACTTC,CASSLAREETQYF
.,TRBJ1-1,TRBV10-3,.,TGTGCCATCAGTGGCGAAGAGTTGAACACTGAAGCTTTCTTT,CAISGEELNTEAFF
.,TRBJ1-1,TRBV7-9,.,TGTGCCAGCAGCTGGGCCTTGAACACTGAAGCTTTCTTT,CASSWALNTEAFF
TRBD1,TRBJ1-4,TRBV29-1,.,TGCAGCGCCAGGACAGGGGGTGATGAAAAACTGTTTTTT,CSARTGGDEKLFF
TRBD2,TRBJ2-1,TRBV5-1,.,TGCGCCAGCAGCCCCGGGAGCGGGGGCTTCTCCTACAATGAGCAGTTCTTC,CASSPGSGGFSYNEQFF
TRBD1,TRBJ1-1,TRBV5-1,.,TGCGCCAGCAGCCCACAGGGGGCGAGATATGGGAACACTGAAGCTTTCTTT,CASSPQGARYGNTEAFF
TRBD1,TRBJ1-2,TRBV7-8,.,TGTGCCAGCAGCTCGACGGGACAGCTAAACTATGGCTACACCTTC,CASSSTGQLNYGYTF
.,TRBJ1-3,TRBV5-1,.,TGCGCCAGCAGCTTGATGGATGGACTCCGAACCCGGTGGAACACCATATATTTT,CASSLMDGLRTRWNTIYF
.,TRBJ1-2,TRBV9,.,TGTGCCAGCAGCGAAAGGGGGATTAGTGGCAGCTACACCTTC,CASSERGISGSYTF
TRBD1,TRBJ1-6,TRBV19,.,TGTGCCAGTAGTGCCCAAAGACAGGGAGGTTCACCCCTCCACTTT,CASSAQRQGGSPLHF
.,TRBJ1-4,TRBV18,.,TGTGCCAGCTCCCCCTTCCGACAGGCTTCGAATGAAAAACTGTTTTTT,CASSPFRQASNEKLFF
TRBD1,TRBJ1-2,TRBV9,.,TGTGCCAGCAGCGGGGACAGCTTCGTCCCTTTCTATGGCTACACCTTC,CASSGDSFVPFYGYTF
TRBD1,TRBJ1-4,TRBV7-6,.,TGTGCCAGCAGCATAAAGGGGACAGATTCAACTAATGAAAAACTGTTTTTT,CASSIKGTDSTNEKLFF
TRBD1,TRBJ2-1,TRBV9,.,TGTGCCAGCAGTTCAGAGGGGGCCTCCTACAATGAGCAGTTCTTC,CASSSEGASYNEQFF
.,TRBJ2-3,TRBV7-3,once,TGTGCCAGCAGCTTAGGAGGGGGCCTCGGGGATACGCAGTATTTT,CASSLGGGLGDTQYF
.,TRBJ2-3,TRBV7-2,.,TGTGCCAGCAGCTCTGGCAGCGGATCAGATACGCAGTATTTT,CASSSGSGSDTQYF
TRBD2,TRBJ2-7,TRBV3-1/TRBV3-2,.,TGTGCCAGTCGCACGCTAGCGGGTGCCTACGAGCAGTACTTC,CASRTLAGAYEQYF
.,TRBJ1-1,TRBV6-2/TRBV6-3,once,TGTGCCAGCGGCCTGGAAGGAGCGGTGAACACTGAAGCTTTCTTT,CASGLEGAVNTEAFF
.,TRBJ2-5,TRBV28,.,TGTGCCAGCAGTTTCCCAGGACTGGGAAAAGAGACCCAGTACTTC,CASSFPGLGKETQYF
.,TRBJ1-2,TRBV4-3,.,TGCGCCAGCAGCCAAGATAGTGTACCCAATACCTATGGCTACACCTTC,CASSQDSVPNTYGYTF
.,TRBJ1-1,TRBV5-4,.,TGTGCCAGCAGCTTGACGCGGGGCATGGAAGCTTTCTTT,CASSLTRGMEAFF
.,TRBJ1-2,TRBV5-1,.,TGCGCCAGCAGCCCCGGGGGGGACTATGGCTACACCTTC,CASSPGGDYGYTF
.,TRBJ1-3,TRBV9,.,TGTGCCAGCAGCGAGGGGCCGAAGAGCTCTGGAAACACCATATATTTT,CASSEGPKSSGNTIYF
TRBD1,TRBJ2-1,TRBV27,.,TGTGCCAGCAGTTTGGGGACAGGGGAGTATGAGCAGTTCTTC,CASSLGTGEYEQFF
TRBD1,TRBJ1-2,TRBV18,.,TGTGCCAGCTCACCCACAGGGGTGGAATATGGCTACACCTTC,CASSPTGVEYGYTF
.,TRBJ2-7,TRBV7-2,.,TGTGCCAGCAGCTTAGGCAGGGGGGCCTACGAGCAGTACTTC,CASSLGRGAYEQYF
.,TRBJ2-3,TRBV30,.,TGTGCCTGGACCGCATACGCGAAGTTAACAGATACGCAGTATTTT,CAWTAYAKLTDTQYF